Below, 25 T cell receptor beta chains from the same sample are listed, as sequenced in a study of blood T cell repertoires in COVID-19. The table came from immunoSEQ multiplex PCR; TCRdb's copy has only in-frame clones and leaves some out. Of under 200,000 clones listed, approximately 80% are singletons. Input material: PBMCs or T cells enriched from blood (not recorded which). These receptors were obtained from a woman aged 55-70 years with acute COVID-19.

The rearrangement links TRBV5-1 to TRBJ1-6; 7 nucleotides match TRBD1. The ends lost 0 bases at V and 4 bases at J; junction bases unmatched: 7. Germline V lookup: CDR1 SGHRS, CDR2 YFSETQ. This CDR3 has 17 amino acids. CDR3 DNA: TGCGCCAGCAGCTTGGTTGAGGGGGCGCGATATAATTCACCCCTCCACTTT. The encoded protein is CASSLVEGARYNSPLHF. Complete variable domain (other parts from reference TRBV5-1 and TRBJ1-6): KAGVTQTPRYLIKTRGQQVTLSCSPISGHRSVSWYQQTPGQGLQFLFEYFSETQRNKGNFPGRFSGRQFSNSRSEMNVSTLELGDSALYLCASSLVEGARYNSPLHFGNGTRLTVT.

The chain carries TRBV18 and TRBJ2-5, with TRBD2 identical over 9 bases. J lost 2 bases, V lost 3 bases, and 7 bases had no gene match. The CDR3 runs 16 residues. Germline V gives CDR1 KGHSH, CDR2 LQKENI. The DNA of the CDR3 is TGTGCCAGCTCACCCGGCGGGACTAGCAGACAAGAGACCCAGTACTTC. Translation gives CASSPGGTSRQETQYF.

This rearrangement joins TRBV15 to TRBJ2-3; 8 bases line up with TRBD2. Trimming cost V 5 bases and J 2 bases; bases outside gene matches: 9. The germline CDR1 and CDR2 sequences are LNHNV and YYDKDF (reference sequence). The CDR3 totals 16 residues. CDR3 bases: TGTGCCACCAGCCCATGGGGGCGGGGGGACACAGATACGCAGTATTTT. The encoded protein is CATSPWGRGDTDTQYF.

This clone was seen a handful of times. The CDR3 sequence: CASNILEKETQYF. As DNA, the CDR3 is TGTGCCAGCAACATCCTAGAGAAAGAGACCCAGTACTTC. The chain combines TRBV2 with TRBJ2-5; D gene uncertain. CDR3 size: 13 residues. CDR1 is SNHLY, CDR2 FYNNEI, per germline. V dropped 7 bases and J dropped 3 bases, with 12 bases sitting between them.

The CDR3 DNA is TGTGCCAGCAGCCTCGGACTAGCGGGAGCCCCGCAGTTCTTC. This translates into CASSLGLAGAPQFF. The chain combines TRBV7-2 with TRBJ2-1; 13 positions agree with TRBD2. The CDR3 has 14 residues. Germline lookup yields CDR1 SGHTA and CDR2 FQGNSA. The trim removed 5 bases at V and 12 bases at J, leaving 7 bases unmatched.

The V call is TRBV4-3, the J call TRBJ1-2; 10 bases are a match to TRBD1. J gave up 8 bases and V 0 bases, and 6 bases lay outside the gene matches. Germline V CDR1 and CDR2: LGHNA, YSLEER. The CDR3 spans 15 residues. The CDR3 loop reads CASSQDHGQGGGYTF. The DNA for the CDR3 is TGCGCCAGCAGCCAAGATCACGGACAGGGGGGAGGCTACACCTTC.

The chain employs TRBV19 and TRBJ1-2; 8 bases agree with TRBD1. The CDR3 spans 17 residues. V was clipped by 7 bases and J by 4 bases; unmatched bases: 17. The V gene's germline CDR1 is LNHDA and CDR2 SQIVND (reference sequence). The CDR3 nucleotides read TGTGCCAGTACATACCGGACAGGGATTGTTCCCTCCTATGGCTACACCTTC. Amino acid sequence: CASTYRTGIVPSYGYTF.

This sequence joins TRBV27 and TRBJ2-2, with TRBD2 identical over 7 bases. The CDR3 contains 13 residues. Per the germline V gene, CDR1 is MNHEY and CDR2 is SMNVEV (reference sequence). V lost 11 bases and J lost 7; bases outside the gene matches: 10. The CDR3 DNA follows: TGTGCCGCGAGAGGGGACTATGACGGGGAGCTGTTTTTT. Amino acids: CAARGDYDGELFF.

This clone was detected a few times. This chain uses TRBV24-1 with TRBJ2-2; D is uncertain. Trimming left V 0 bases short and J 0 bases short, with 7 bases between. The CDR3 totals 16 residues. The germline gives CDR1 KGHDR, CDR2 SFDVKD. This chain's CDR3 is CATSDLQTTNTGELFF. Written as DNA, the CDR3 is TGTGCCACCAGTGATTTGCAAACTACGAACACCGGGGAGCTGTTTTTT.

The CDR3, as DNA: TGTGCCAGCAGCCAATGGACAGGTCCTTACGAGCAGTACTTC. This sequence encodes CASSQWTGPYEQYF. This rearrangement joins TRBV7-2 to TRBJ2-7, with 7 bases lining up with TRBD1. The V gene's germline CDR1 is SGHTA and CDR2 FQGNSA. The CDR3 has 14 residues. V lost 5 bases and J lost 4; bases outside the gene matches: 8.

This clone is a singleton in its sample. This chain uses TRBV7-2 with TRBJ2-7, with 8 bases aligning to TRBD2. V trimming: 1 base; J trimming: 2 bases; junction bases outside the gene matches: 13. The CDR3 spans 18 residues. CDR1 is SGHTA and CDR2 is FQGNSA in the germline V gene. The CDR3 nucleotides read TGTGCCAGCAGCTTAGGCCCGACCCAACTAGCGGCCACCTACGAGCAGTACTTC. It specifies CASSLGPTQLAATYEQYF.

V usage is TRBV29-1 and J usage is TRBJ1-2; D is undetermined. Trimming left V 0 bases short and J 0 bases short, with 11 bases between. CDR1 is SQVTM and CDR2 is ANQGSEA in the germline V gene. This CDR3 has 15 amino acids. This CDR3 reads CSVEDSTAANYGYTF. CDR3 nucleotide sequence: TGCAGCGTTGAAGATAGTACGGCGGCTAACTATGGCTACACCTTC.

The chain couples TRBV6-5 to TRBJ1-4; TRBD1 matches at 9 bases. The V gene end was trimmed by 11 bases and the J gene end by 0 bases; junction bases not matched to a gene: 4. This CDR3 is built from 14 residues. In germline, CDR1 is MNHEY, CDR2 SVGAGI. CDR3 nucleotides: TGTGCCGGAAGGACAGGGGCAACTAATGAAAAACTGTTTTTT. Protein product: CAGRTGATNEKLFF.

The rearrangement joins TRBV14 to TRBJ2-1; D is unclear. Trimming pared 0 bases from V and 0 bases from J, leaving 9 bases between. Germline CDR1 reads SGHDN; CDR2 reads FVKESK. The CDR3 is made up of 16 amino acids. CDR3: CASSQDEYISYNEQFF. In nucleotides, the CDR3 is TGTGCCAGCAGCCAAGATGAGTATATCTCCTACAATGAGCAGTTCTTC. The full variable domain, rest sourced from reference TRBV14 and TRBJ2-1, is EAGVTQFPSHSVIEKGQTVTLRCDPISGHDNLYWYRRVMGKEIKFLLHFVKESKQDESGMPNNRFLAERTGGTYSTLKVQPAELEDSGVYFCASSQDEYISYNEQFFGPGTRLTVL.

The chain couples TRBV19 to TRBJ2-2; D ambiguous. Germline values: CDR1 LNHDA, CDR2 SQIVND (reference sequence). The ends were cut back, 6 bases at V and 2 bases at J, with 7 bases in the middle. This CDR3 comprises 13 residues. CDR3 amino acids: CASRFLNTGELFF. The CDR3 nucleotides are TGTGCCAGTAGGTTCCTTAACACCGGGGAGCTGTTTTTT. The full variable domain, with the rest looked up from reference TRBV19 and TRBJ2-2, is DGGITQSPKYLFRKEGQNVTLSCEQNLNHDAMYWYRQDPGQGLRLIYYSQIVNDFQKGDIAEGYSVSREKKESFPLTVTSAQKNPTAFYLCASRFLNTGELFFGEGSRLTVL.

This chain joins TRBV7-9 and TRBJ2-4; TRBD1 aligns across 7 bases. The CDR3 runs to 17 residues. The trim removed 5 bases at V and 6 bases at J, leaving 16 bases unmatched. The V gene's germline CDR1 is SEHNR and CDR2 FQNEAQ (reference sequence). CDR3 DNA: TGTGCCAGCAGCCGTGCGGGTCCCGACAGGGCAAGAAACATTCAGTACTTC. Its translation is CASSRAGPDRARNIQYF. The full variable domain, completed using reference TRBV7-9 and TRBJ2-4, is DTGVSQNPRHKITKRGQNVTFRCDPISEHNRLYWYRQTLGQGPEFLTYFQNEAQLEKSRLLSDRFSAERPKGSFSTLEIQRTEQGDSAMYLCASSRAGPDRARNIQYFGAGTRLSVL.

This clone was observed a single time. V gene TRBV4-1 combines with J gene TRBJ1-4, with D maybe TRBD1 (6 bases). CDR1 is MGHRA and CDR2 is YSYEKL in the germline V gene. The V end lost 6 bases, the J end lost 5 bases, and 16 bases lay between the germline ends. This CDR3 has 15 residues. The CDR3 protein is CASSKNRQVNEKLFF. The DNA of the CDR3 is TGCGCCAGCAGTAAAAATCGACAGGTCAATGAAAAACTGTTTTTT.

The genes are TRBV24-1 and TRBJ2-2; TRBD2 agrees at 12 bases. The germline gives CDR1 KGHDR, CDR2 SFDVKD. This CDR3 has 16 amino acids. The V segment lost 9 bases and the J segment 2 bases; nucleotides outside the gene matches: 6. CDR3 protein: CATRASGRANTGELFF. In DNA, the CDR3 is TGTGCCACCCGGGCTAGCGGGAGGGCCAACACCGGGGAGCTGTTTTTT.

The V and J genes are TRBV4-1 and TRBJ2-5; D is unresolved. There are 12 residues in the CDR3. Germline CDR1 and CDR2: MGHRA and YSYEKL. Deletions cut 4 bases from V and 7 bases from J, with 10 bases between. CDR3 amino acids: CASSLDRSTQYF. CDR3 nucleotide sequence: TGCGCCAGCAGCCTAGACCGGTCGACCCAGTACTTC.

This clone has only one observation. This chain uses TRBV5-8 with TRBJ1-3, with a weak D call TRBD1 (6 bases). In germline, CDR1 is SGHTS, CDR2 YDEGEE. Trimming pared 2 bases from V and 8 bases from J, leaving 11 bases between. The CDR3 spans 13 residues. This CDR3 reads CASSLGRGDTIYF. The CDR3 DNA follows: TGTGCCAGCAGCTTAGGCAGGGGAGACACCATATATTTT. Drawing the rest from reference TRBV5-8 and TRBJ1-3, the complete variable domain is EAGVTQSPTHLIKTRGQQATLRCSPISGHTSVYWYQQALGLGLQFLLWYDEGEERNRGNFPPRFSGRQFPNYSSELNVNALELEDSALYLCASSLGRGDTIYFGEGSWLTVV.

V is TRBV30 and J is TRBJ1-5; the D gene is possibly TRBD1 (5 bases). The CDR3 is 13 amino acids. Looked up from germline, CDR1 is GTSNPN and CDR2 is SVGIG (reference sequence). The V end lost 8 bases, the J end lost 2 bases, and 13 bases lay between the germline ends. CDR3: CAGGTAGNQPQHF. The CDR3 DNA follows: TGTGCCGGAGGGACCGCTGGCAATCAGCCCCAGCATTTT.

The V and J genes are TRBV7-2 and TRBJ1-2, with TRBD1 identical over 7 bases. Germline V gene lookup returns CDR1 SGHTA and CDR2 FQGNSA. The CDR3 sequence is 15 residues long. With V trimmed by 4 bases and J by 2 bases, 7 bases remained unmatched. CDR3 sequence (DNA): TGTGCCAGCAGCTCGCAACAGGGGATCAACTATGGCTACACCTTC. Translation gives CASSSQQGINYGYTF.

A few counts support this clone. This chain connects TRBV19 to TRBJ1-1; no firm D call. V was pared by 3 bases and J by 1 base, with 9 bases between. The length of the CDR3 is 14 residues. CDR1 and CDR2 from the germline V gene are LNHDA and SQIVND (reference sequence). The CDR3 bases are TGTGCCAGTAGTATCGAGGGCGAGAACACTGAAGCTTTCTTT. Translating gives CASSIEGENTEAFF.

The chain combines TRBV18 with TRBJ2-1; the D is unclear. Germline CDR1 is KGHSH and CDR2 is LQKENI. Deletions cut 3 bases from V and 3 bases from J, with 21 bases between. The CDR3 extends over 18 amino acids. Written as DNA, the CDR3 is TGTGCCAGCTCACCGAGGCCCCCAACTCCGACCCTCTACAATGAGCAGTTCTTC. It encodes CASSPRPPTPTLYNEQFF.

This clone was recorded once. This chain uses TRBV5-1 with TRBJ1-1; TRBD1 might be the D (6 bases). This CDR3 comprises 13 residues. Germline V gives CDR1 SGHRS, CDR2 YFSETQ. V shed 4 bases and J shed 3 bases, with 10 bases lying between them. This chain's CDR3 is CASSLRQDTEAFF. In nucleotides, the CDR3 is TGCGCCAGCAGCCTACGACAGGACACTGAAGCTTTCTTT.